The text below deals with one TCR beta chain. Its antigen is currently unknown. This specimen belongs to a study of vaccination effects on CD4 cells after COVID-19. ViraFEST assay sequencing came after antigen-specific CD4+ T cells were expanded with viral peptide pools. Cells that had been cultured for 10 days were the source of isolated CD4+ T cells. Prior SARS-CoV-2 infection was absent in the vaccine recipients, as shown by negative nucleocapsid antibodies. A half-volume exchange with IL-2 medium occurred on days 3 and 7. Study-level findings and limits: Whether induced by infection or by vaccine, clones showed marked clonal contraction late after vaccination. Few convalescent patients were included, and no early post-infection timepoints were sampled.

Germline V gives CDR1 SEHNR, CDR2 FQNEAQ (reference sequence). This CDR3 region has 14 residues. With 5 bases removed from V and 1 base from J, the gap between germline ends came to 11 bases. Sequencing was performed with immunoSEQ multiplex PCR; in TCRdb, only in-frame clones are kept and a portion is missing. The sample has about 43,000 clones; about 80% are singletons. The chain is built from TRBV7-9 and TRBJ1-1, with unresolved D. Material: CD4+ T cells from PBMCs cultured with SARS-CoV-2 spike peptides, obtained before COVID-19 vaccination. The clonotype was recovered from a human donor who received a COVID-19 vaccine. CDR3 loop: CASSPIGKNTEAFF. The CDR3 nucleotides are TGTGCCAGCAGCCCCATCGGGAAGAACACTGAAGCTTTCTTT.